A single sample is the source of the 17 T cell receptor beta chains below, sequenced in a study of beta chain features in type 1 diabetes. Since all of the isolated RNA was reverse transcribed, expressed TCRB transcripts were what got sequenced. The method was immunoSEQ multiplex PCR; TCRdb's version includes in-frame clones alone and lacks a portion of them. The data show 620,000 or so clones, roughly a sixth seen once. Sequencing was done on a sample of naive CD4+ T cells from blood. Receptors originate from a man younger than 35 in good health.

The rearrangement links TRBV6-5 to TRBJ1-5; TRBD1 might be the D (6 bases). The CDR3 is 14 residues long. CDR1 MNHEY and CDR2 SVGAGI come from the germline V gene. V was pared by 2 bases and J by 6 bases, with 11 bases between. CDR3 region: CASSYGQQVQPQHF. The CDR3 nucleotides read TGTGCCAGCAGTTACGGACAGCAGGTTCAGCCCCAGCATTTT.

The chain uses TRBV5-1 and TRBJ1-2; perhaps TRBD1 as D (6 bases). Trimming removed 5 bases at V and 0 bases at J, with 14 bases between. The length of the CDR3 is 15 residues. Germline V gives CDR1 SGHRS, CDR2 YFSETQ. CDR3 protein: CASRIAGQTNYGYTF. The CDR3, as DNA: TGCGCCAGCAGAATTGCAGGACAGACTAACTATGGCTACACCTTC.

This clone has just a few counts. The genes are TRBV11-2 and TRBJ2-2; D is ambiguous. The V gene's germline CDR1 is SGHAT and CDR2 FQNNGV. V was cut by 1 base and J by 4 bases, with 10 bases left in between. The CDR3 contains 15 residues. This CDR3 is CASSLVTDGTGELFF. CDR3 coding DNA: TGTGCCAGCAGCTTAGTTACCGATGGCACCGGGGAGCTGTTTTTT. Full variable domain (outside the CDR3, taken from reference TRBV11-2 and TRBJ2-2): EAGVAQSPRYKIIEKRQSVAFWCNPISGHATLYWYQQILGQGPKLLIQFQNNGVVDDSQLPKDRFSAERLKGVDSTLKIQPAKLEDSAVYLCASSLVTDGTGELFFGEGSRLTVL.

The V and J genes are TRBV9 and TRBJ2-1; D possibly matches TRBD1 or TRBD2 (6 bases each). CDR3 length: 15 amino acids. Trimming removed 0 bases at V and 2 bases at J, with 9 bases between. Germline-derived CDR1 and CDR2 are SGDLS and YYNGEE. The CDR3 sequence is CASSVAGAAYNEQFF. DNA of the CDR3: TGTGCCAGCAGCGTAGCGGGGGCCGCCTACAATGAGCAGTTCTTC.

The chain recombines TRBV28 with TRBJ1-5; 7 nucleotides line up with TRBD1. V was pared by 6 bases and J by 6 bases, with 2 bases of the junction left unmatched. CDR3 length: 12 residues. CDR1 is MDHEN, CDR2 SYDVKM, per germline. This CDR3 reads CASRTGIQPQHF. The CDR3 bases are TGTGCCAGCAGGACAGGGATTCAGCCCCAGCATTTT.

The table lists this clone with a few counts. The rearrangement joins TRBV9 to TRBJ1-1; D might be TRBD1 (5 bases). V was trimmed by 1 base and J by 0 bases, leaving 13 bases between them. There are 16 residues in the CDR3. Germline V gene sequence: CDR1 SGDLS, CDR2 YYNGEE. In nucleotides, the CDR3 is TGTGCCAGCAGCGTATTGCCAGGGAGATTGAACACTGAAGCTTTCTTT. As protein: CASSVLPGRLNTEAFF.

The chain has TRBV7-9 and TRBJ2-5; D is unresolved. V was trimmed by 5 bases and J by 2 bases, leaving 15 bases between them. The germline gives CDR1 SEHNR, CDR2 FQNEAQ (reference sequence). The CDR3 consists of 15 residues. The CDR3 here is CASSPQTGPQETQYF. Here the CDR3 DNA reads TGTGCCAGCAGCCCTCAGACCGGGCCACAAGAGACCCAGTACTTC.

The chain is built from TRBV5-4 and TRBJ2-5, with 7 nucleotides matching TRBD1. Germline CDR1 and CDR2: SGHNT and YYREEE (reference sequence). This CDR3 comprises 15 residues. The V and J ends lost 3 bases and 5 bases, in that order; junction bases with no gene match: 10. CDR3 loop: CASSSRQGLQETQYF. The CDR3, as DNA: TGTGCCAGCAGCTCCCGACAGGGTTTGCAGGAGACCCAGTACTTC.

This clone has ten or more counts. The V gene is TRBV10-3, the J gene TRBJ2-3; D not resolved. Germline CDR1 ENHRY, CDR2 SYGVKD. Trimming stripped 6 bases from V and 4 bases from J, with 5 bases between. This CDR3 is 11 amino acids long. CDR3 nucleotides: TGTGCCATCAGGATCGCAGATACGCAGTATTTT. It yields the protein CAIRIADTQYF.

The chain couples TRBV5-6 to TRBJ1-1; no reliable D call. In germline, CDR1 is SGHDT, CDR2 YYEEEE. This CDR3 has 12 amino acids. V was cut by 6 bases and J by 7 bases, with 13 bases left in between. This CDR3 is CASTLTSLEAFF. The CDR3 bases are TGTGCCAGCACCTTAACGTCGCTTGAAGCTTTCTTT.

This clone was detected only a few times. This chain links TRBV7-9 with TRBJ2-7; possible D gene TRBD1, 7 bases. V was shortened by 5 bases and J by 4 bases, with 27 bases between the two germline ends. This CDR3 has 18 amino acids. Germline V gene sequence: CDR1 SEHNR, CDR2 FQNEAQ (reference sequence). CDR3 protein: CASSPSFSTGEVWYEQYF. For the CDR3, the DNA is TGTGCCAGCAGCCCGAGCTTCTCTACAGGGGAGGTGTGGTACGAGCAGTACTTC.

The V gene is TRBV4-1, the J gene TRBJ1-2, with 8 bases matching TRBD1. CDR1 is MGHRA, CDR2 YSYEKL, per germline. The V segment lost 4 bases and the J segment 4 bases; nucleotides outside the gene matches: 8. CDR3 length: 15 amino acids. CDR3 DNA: TGCGCCAGCAGCCCCCGGACAGGGTTAGGCTATGGCTACACCTTC. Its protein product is CASSPRTGLGYGYTF.

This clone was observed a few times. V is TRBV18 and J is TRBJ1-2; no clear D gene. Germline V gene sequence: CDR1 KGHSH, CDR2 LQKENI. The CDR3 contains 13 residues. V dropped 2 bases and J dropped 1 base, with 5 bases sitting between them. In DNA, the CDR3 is TGTGCCAGCTCACCAGCCAATAACTATGGCTACACCTTC. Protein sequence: CASSPANNYGYTF.

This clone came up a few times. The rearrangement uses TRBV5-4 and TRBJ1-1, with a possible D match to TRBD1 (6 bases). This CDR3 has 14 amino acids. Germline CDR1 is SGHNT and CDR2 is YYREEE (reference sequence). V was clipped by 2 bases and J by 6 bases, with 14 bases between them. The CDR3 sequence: CASSFGQPGAEAFF. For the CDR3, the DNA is TGTGCCAGCAGCTTTGGACAGCCCGGCGCTGAAGCTTTCTTT. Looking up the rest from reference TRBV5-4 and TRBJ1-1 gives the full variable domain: ETGVTQSPTHLIKTRGQQVTLRCSSQSGHNTVSWYQQALGQGPQFIFQYYREEENGRGNFPPRFSGLQFPNYSSELNVNALELDDSALYLCASSFGQPGAEAFFGQGTRLTVV.

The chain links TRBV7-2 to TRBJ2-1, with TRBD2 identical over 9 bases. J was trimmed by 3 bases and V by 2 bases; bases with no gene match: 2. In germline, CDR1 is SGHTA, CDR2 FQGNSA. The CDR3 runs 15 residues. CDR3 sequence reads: CASSLRREGYNEQFF. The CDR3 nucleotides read TGTGCCAGCAGCTTAAGGCGGGAGGGCTACAATGAGCAGTTCTTC.

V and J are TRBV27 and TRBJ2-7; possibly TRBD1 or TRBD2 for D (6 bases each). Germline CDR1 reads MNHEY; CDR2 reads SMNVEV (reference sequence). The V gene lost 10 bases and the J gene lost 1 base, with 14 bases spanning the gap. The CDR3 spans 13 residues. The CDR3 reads CATRLGQSYEQYF. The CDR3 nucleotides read TGTGCCACCCGACTAGGACAGTCCTACGAGCAGTACTTC.

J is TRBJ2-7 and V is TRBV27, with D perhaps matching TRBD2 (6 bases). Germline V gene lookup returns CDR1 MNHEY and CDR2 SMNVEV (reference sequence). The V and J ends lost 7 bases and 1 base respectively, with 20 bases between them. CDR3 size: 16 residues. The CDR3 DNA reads TGTGCCAGCAAGGCCGGACCGGGACTCCCTTCCTACGAGCAGTACTTC. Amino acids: CASKAGPGLPSYEQYF.